This entry is about one T cell receptor (beta chain). The data derive from a study of blood T cell repertoires in COVID-19. Overall study: The United States, Italy and Spain supplied acute and convalescent COVID-19 samples. The analysed material was cDNA or gDNA that came from T cells, B-cell-depleted T cells, or PBMCs.

CDR1 and CDR2 from the germline V gene are MGHDK and SYGVNS. The CDR3 totals 14 residues. V was cut by 1 base and J by 8 bases, with 12 bases left in between. Methods used by the authors: Quantification of nucleated cells was approximated via reference gene primer amplification. Clones were sequenced by immunoSEQ multiplex PCR, and TCRdb holds only the in-frame ones, with some missing. V and J calls and clone size are as listed in that table; D and trimming were resolved from the DNA. The sample lists hundreds of thousands of clones; approximately 87% were seen once. The chain employs TRBV25-1 and TRBJ2-1, with a weak D call TRBD2 (5 bases). The receptor comes from a woman in her forties or fifties with COVID-19, enrolled during active disease. The sample comprised peripheral blood. CDR3 amino acids: CASSELGSVDEQFF. CDR3 DNA: TGTGCCAGCAGTGAATTAGGGAGCGTTGATGAGCAGTTCTTC.